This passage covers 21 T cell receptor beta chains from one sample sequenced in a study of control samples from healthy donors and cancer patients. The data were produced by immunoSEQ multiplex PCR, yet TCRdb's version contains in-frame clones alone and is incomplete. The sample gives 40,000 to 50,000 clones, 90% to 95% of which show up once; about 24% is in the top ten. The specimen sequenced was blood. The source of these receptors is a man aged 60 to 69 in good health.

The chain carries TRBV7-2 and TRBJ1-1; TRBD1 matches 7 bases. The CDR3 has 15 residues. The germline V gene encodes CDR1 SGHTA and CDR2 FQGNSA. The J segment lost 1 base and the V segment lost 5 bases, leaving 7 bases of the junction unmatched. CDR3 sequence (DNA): TGTGCCAGCAGCGGGACACAGGGGCGGAACACTGAAGCTTTCTTT. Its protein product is CASSGTQGRNTEAFF.

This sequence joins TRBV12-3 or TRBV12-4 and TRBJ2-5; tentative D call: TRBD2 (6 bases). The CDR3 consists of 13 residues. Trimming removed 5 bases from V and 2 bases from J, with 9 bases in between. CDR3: CASSGGKQETQYF. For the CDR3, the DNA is TGTGCCAGCAGTGGCGGGAAGCAAGAGACCCAGTACTTC.

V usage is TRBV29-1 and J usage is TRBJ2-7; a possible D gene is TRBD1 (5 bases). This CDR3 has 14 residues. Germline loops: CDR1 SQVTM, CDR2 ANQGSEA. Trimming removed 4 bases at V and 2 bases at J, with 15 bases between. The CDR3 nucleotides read TGCAGCGTTGCAGGGCACGCCGACACCTACGAGCAGTACTTC. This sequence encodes CSVAGHADTYEQYF.

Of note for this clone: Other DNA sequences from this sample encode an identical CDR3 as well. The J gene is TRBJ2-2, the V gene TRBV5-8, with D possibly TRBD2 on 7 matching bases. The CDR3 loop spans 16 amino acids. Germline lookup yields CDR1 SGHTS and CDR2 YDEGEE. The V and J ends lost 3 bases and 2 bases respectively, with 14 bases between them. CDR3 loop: CASSWGGLINTGELFF. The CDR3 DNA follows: TGTGCCAGCAGCTGGGGGGGGCTAATTAACACCGGGGAGCTGTTTTTT.

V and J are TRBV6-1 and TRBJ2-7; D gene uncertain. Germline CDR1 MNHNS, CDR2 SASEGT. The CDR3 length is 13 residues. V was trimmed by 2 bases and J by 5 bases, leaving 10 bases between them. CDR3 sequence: CASSETNLHEQYF. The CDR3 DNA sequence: TGTGCCAGCAGTGAAACAAATCTACACGAGCAGTACTTC.

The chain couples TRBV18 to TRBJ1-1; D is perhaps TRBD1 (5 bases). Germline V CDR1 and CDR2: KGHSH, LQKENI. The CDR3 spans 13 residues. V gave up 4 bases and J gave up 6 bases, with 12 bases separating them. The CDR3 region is CASSLRAVSEAFF. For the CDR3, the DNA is TGTGCCAGCTCACTCAGGGCAGTCTCTGAAGCTTTCTTT.

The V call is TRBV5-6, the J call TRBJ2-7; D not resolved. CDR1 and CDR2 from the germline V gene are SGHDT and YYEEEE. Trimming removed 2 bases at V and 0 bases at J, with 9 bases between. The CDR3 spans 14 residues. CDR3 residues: CASSFTTSSYEQYF. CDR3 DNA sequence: TGTGCCAGCAGCTTTACTACCAGCTCCTACGAGCAGTACTTC.

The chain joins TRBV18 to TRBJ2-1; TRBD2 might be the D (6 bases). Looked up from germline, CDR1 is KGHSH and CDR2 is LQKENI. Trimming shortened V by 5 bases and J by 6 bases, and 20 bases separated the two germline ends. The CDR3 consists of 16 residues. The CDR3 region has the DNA TGTGCCAGCTCATCCACTAACGGGAGAGGTAGCAATGAGCAGTTCTTC. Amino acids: CASSSTNGRGSNEQFF. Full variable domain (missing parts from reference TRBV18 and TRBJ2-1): NAGVMQNPRHLVRRRGQEARLRCSPMKGHSHVYWYRQLPEEGLKFMVYLQKENIIDESGMPKERFSAEFPKEGPSILRIQQVVRGDSAAYFCASSSTNGRGSNEQFFGPGTRLTVL.

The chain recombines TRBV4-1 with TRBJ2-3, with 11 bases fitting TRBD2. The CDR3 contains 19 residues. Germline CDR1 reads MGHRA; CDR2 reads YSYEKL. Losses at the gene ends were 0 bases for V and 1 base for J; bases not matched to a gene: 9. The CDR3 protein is CASSQEWFTGLAGTDTQYF. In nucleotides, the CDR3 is TGCGCCAGCAGCCAAGAATGGTTTACGGGACTAGCGGGCACAGATACGCAGTATTTT.

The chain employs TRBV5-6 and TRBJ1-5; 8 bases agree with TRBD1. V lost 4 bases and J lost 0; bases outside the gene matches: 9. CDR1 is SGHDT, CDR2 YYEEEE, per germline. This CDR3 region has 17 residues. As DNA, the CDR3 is TGTGCCAGCAGCGCCGTCAGGGGGCGAGGTAGCAATCAGCCCCAGCATTTT. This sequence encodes CASSAVRGRGSNQPQHF.

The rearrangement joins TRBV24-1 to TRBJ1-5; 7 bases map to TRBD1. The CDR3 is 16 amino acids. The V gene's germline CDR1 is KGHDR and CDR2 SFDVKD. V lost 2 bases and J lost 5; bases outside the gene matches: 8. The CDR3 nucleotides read TGTGCCACCAGTGATTCTGGGCAGGGGGGCCATCAGCCCCAGCATTTT. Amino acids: CATSDSGQGGHQPQHF.

The CDR3 bases are TGTGCCAGCAGAGGACAGGGGGCAGGGACCCAGTACTTC. Amino acid sequence: CASRGQGAGTQYF. The genes are TRBV12-3 or TRBV12-4 and TRBJ2-5; TRBD1 agrees at 11 bases. The V gene end was trimmed by 6 bases and the J gene end by 7 bases; junction bases not matched to a gene: 4. CDR3 size: 13 residues.

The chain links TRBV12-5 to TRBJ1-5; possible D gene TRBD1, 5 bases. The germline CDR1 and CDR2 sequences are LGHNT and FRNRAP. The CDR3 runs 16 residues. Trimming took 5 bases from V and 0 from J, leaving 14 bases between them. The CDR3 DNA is TGTGCTAGTGGTCCGTCACAGGAATTTAGCAATCAGCCCCAGCATTTT. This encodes CASGPSQEFSNQPQHF.

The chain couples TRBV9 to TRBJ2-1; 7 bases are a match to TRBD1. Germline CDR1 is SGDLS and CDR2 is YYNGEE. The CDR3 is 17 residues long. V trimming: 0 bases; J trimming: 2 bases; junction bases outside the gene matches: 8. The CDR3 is CASSVDPRGQAYNEQFF. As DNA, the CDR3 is TGTGCCAGCAGCGTAGACCCTAGGGGGCAAGCCTACAATGAGCAGTTCTTC.

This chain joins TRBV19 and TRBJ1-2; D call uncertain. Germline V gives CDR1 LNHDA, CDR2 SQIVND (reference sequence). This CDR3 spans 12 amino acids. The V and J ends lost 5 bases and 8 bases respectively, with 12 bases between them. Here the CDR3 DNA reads TGTGCCAGTAGTCGCCAGGCGGAAGGCTACACCTTC. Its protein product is CASSRQAEGYTF.

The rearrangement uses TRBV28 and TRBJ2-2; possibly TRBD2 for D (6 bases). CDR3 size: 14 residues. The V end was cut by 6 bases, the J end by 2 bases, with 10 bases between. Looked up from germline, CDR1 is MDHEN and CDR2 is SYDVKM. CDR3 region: CASRRDSNTGELFF. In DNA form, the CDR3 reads TGTGCCAGCAGAAGGGACTCAAACACCGGGGAGCTGTTTTTT.

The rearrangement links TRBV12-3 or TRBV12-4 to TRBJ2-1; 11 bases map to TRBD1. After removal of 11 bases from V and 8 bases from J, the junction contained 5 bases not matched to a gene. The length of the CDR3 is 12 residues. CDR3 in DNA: TGTGCCGGGGGACAGGGGGTTTATGAGCAGTTCTTC. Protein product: CAGGQGVYEQFF.

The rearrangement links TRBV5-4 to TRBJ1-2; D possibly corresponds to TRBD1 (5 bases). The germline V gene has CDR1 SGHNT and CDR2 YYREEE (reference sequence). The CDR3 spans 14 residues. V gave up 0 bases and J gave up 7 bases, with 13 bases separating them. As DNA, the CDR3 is TGTGCCAGCAGCTTGGCCCAGGGTAGGGGTGGCTACACCTTC. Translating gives CASSLAQGRGGYTF.

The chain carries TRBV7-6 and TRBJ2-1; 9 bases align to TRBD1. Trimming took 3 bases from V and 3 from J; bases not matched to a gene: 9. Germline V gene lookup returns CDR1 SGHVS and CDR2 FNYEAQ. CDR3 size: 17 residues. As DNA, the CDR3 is TGTGCCAGCAGCTTTAGGCCCCGGGACAGGGTCTACAATGAGCAGTTCTTC. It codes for CASSFRPRDRVYNEQFF.

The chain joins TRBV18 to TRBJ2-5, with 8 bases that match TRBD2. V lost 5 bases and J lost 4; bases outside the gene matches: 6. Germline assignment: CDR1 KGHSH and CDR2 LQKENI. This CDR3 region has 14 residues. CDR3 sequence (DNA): TGTGCCAGCTCAAGAGCGGGAGAGAGAGAGACCCAGTACTTC. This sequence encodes CASSRAGERETQYF.

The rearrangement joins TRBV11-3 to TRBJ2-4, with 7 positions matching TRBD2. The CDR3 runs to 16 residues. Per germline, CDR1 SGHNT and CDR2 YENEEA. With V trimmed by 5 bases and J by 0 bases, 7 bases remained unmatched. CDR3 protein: CASSQAGSLAKNIQYF. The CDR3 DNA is TGTGCCAGCAGCCAAGCGGGGAGTTTAGCCAAAAACATTCAGTACTTC.